This TCR beta chain stems from a study of cytomegalovirus exposure and HLA in healthy donors. Whole-study results and caveats: According to a subsequent analysis, TCR clusters identified in the first cohort showed a tendency to co-occur across the 100 to 150 validation repertoires. According to the study, roughly 160 TCR beta chains were cytomegalovirus-associated.

V was cut by 3 bases and J by 1 base, with 12 bases left in between. Germline CDR1 LGHNA, CDR2 YSLEER. The CDR3 sequence is 15 residues long. Clones were sequenced by immunoSEQ multiplex PCR, and TCRdb holds only the in-frame ones, with some missing. The table lists 150,000 or so clones, around nine tenths of them singletons. Details on this clone: Its antigen is as yet unknown.

Sample: PBMCs. V and J are TRBV4-3 and TRBJ1-1, with D perhaps matching TRBD1 (5 bases). This sequence originates from a man aged 18 to 29 in good health and CMV-seropositive. The CDR3: CASSHLQGENTEAFF. The CDR3, as DNA: TGCGCCAGCAGCCACCTTCAGGGTGAGAACACTGAAGCTTTCTTT.